Included here is one T cell receptor beta chain sequence, with context. Which antigen it targets is not known. Base quality data are lacking; no much larger clone is found one base away. The immunoSEQ Assay, a bias-controlled multiplex PCR, was used to amplify TCRbeta CDR3 regions from genomic DNA. In the source study's methods: The number of nucleated cells in each sample was estimated by amplification of reference gene primers within the assay. To quantify the absolute abundance of each unique TCRbeta CDR3 rearrangement, sequence reads were collapsed and filtered. For each sample, productive Simpson clonality was calculated by taking the square root of Simpson's diversity index across productive rearrangements. TCRdb retrieved this table from immuneACCESS and kept in-frame rearrangements only. Not all clones are present; in checked studies, unresolved V genes account for under half, and no reason is known for the remainder. That table gives V, J and clone size, and the DNA gave D and trimming. The sample records over 150,000 clones, about 80% of which are singletons. The ten top clones hold less than 4% of the sample.

Sequences MGHRA (CDR1) and YSYEKL (CDR2) are obtained from the germline V gene. From the cysteine through the phenylalanine, the CDR3 covers 15 amino acids. This entry keeps only the CDR3 DNA: 45 bases, framed from base 1. V lost 4 bases and J lost 4 bases, and the count of bases not matched to a germline gene is 4. This specimen belongs to a study of blood T cell repertoires in COVID-19 (dated by TCRdb to about 2020). About the full investigation: Collaborator samples came from the United States, Italy and Spain and covered acute and convalescent phases of COVID-19. The samples were drawn from two sources: the first 160 participants of the ongoing ImmuneRACE study, and 1,200 or so subjects contributed by 6 global collaborators. The material from the prospective study consisted of cDNA or gDNA derived from T cells, B-cell-depleted T cells, or PBMCs. Nearly every sample came with metadata listing a de-identified subject ID, COVID-19 status, age in years and sex. The repertoires were released in a freely available public database meant as a resource for research on the immune response to SARS-CoV-2. The dataset comprised deeply sampled blood TCRbeta repertoires from subjects exposed to, actively infected with, or recovered from COVID-19. Where available, HLA class I and class II types were obtained from metadata supplied by the sample provider rather than from assay-based typing. Paper-wide results and their limitations: Clinical and demographic metadata were provided uncurated, with the amount varying by source and participant.

Participants in the prospective study were aged 18 to 89 years, lived in 24 United States geographic areas, and enrolled through a virtual design. In the prospective study, participants were assigned to cohorts based on the clinical history participants reported in a screening survey and a study questionnaire. For ImmuneRACE Cohort 3, a participant was defined as recovered based on two consecutive negative NP/OP PCR tests, clearance by a healthcare professional, or resolution of symptoms. Mobile phlebotomists in the prospective study collected whole blood, serum and a nasopharyngeal or oropharyngeal swab from every participant. Additional blood draws and questionnaires over an approximately two-month period could optionally be provided by prospective study participants. Blood samples from the prospective study were shipped frozen or at room temperature prior to DNA extraction.

The sample consisted of PBMCs or T cells enriched from blood (not recorded which). The chain uses TRBV4-1 and TRBJ2-3, with 11 middle bases fitting TRBD2. The TCR was taken from a woman in her fifties or sixties who had recovered from COVID-19. For the CDR3, the sequence is CASSLTSGGADTQYF. The sequenced DNA: TGCGCCAGCAGCCTTACTAGCGGGGGTGCAGATACGCAGTATTTT.